This TCR beta chain was retrieved from a study of blood T cell repertoires in COVID-19. Assay used: immunoSEQ multiplex PCR; TCRdb lists only in-frame clones, some missing. The sample has about 210,000 clones, 80% seen once; the top ten hold around 6.9%. The germline gives CDR1 SEHNR, CDR2 FQNEAQ (reference sequence). Trimming left V 3 bases short and J 0 bases short, with 9 bases between. The CDR3 extends over 16 amino acids. This clone has more than one count but fewer than ten. The chain has TRBV7-9 and TRBJ2-6; D might be TRBD1 (6 bases). The sequencing sample was made of peripheral blood. This clonotype was sampled from a man aged 55 to 69 with acute or convalescent COVID-19. In DNA form, the CDR3 reads TGTGCCAGCAGCTTTACAGGGAGCTCTGGGGCCAACGTCCTGACTTTC. Protein sequence: CASSFTGSSGANVLTF.